These 25 T cell receptor beta chains share one sample of origin, sequenced in a study of graft-versus-host responses after intestinal transplantation. These receptors' antigens are unknown. Assay: immunoSEQ multiplex PCR; the TCRdb copy retains only in-frame clones and omits some. The table lists about 96,000 clones, about 93% of them singletons. The starting material was unstimulated CD4+ T cells sorted from spleen or lymph node cells, obtained before intestinal transplant. Receptors originate from a human donor who received an intestinal transplant.

The gene calls are TRBV5-6 and TRBJ1-2; D is unresolved. Germline CDR1 and CDR2: SGHDT and YYEEEE. The V and J ends lost 4 bases and 4 bases respectively, with 11 bases between them. The CDR3 length is 13 residues. The CDR3 sequence: CASSQRVGYGYTF. The CDR3 coding sequence is TGTGCCAGCAGCCAGCGGGTAGGCTATGGCTACACCTTC. Based on the CDR3 plus reference TRBV5-6 and TRBJ1-2, the full variable domain is DAGVTQSPTHLIKTRGQQVTLRCSPKSGHDTVSWYQQALGQGPQFIFQYYEEEERQRGNFPDRFSGHQFPNYSSELNVNALLLGDSALYLCASSQRVGYGYTFGSGTRLTVV.

This clone was recorded a few times. The V call is TRBV4-2, the J call TRBJ2-3, with a weak D call TRBD2 (5 bases). The CDR3 has 15 amino acids. From germline, CDR1 is LGHNA and CDR2 YNFKEQ. The V end was cut by 4 bases, the J end by 2 bases, with 13 bases between. This CDR3 is CASSRSAGFTDTQYF. The CDR3 DNA reads as TGTGCCAGCAGCCGGAGCGCGGGCTTCACAGATACGCAGTATTTT.

This clone appeared once. The genes are TRBV5-3 and TRBJ2-1; tentative D call: TRBD1 (5 bases). TRBV5-3 is marked as an open reading frame, function uncertain. Trimming took 4 bases from V and 5 from J, leaving 25 bases between them. The length of the CDR3 is 18 residues. The CDR3 coding sequence is TGTGCCAGAAGCAACGCACTTAAGGCAGGGCCCCTACACAATGAGCAGTTCTTC. Residues: CARSNALKAGPLHNEQFF.

The chain is built from TRBV11-2 and TRBJ1-2; possibly TRBD1 for D (6 bases). Trimming removed 5 bases from V and 5 bases from J, with 21 bases in between. This CDR3 comprises 16 residues. Germline V gene data show CDR1 as SGHAT and CDR2 as FQNNGV. The CDR3 nucleotides read TGTGCCAGCAGCCGAACCCCCGGAGCCGGGACATATGGCTACACCTTC. Translated: CASSRTPGAGTYGYTF.

The J gene is TRBJ2-3, the V gene TRBV9; D unresolved. Trimming took off 2 bases at V and 6 bases at J, with 10 bases between the two ends. The CDR3 length is 13 residues. Germline V lookup: CDR1 SGDLS, CDR2 YYNGEE. This CDR3 reads CASSVTSGDTQYF. CDR3 DNA sequence: TGTGCCAGCAGCGTTACCTCCGGGGATACGCAGTATTTT.

The chain combines TRBV6-5 with TRBJ2-7; TRBD1 might be the D (6 bases). V lost 6 bases to trimming and J lost 3 bases, with 18 bases between them. The CDR3 has 15 amino acids. CDR1 is MNHEY and CDR2 is SVGAGI in the germline V gene. CDR3: CASSPTRDKRYEQYF. The CDR3 bases are TGTGCCAGCAGCCCGACCCGGGACAAGCGCTACGAGCAGTACTTC.

V is TRBV11-1 and J is TRBJ2-1, with D tentatively TRBD2 (6 bases). CDR1 and CDR2 (germline): SGHAT, FQDESV (reference sequence). Deletions cut 3 bases from V and 8 bases from J, with 14 bases between. The CDR3 runs to 14 residues. CDR3: CASSFSPGEDEQFF. The CDR3 DNA reads TGTGCCAGCAGCTTTAGTCCGGGGGAGGATGAGCAGTTCTTC.

V and J are TRBV15 and TRBJ2-5; 7 bases are a match to TRBD2. V dropped 1 base and J dropped 4; count of bases not matched to a gene: 3. Germline V gene sequence: CDR1 LNHNV, CDR2 YYDKDF (reference sequence). The CDR3 spans 14 residues. CDR3 nucleotides: TGTGCCACCAGCAGAGGGGGGGGAATAGAGACCCAGTACTTC. As protein: CATSRGGGIETQYF.

The V call is TRBV5-1, the J call TRBJ2-5; TRBD1 aligns across 10 bases. The ends lost 3 bases at V and 3 bases at J; junction bases unmatched: 5. This CDR3 comprises 15 residues. Germline CDR1 is SGHRS and CDR2 is YFSETQ. The CDR3 DNA sequence: TGCGCCAGCAGCTACGCCGGGACAGGGGAAGAGACCCAGTACTTC. Its translation is CASSYAGTGEETQYF.

This chain connects TRBV28 to TRBJ2-7, with a possible D match to TRBD1 (5 bases). Germline V gene data show CDR1 as MDHEN and CDR2 as SYDVKM. The CDR3 covers 13 residues. The V and J ends lost 5 bases and 2 bases respectively, with 10 bases between them. The CDR3 region has the DNA TGTGCCAGCAGTAGCCTGGGGCCCTACGAGCAGTACTTC. Translated, it gives CASSSLGPYEQYF.

The V call is TRBV4-1, the J call TRBJ2-5; TRBD2 is a possible D gene (5 bases). The CDR3 is 16 amino acids. Germline lookup yields CDR1 MGHRA and CDR2 YSYEKL. The V gene lost 2 bases and the J gene lost 5 bases, with 18 bases spanning the gap. CDR3 DNA: TGCGCCAGCAGCCAAACCCCCCCGCTGACGGGGGAGACCCAGTACTTC. As protein: CASSQTPPLTGETQYF.

The chain combines TRBV19 with TRBJ2-3, with TRBD2 matching over 10 bases. CDR3 size: 14 residues. V lost 9 bases and J lost 3; bases outside the gene matches: 6. Germline lookup yields CDR1 LNHDA and CDR2 SQIVND (reference sequence). CDR3 loop: CASKAGGRTDTQYF. As DNA, the CDR3 is TGTGCCAGCAAAGCGGGGGGGCGGACAGATACGCAGTATTTT.

The V and J genes are TRBV7-8 and TRBJ2-7; tentatively, D is TRBD1 (5 bases). Trimming pared 3 bases from V and 7 bases from J, leaving 25 bases between. CDR3 length: 17 residues. Germline CDR1 SGHVS, CDR2 FQNEAQ. CDR3 DNA sequence: TGTGCCAGCAGCTTGGGCCGTAGGCAGGGTGGGTGGAATGAGCAGTACTTC. The encoded protein is CASSLGRRQGGWNEQYF. The variable domain in full, with the rest retrieved from reference TRBV7-8 and TRBJ2-7, is GAGVSQSPRYKVAKRGQDVALRCDPISGHVSLFWYQQALGQGPEFLTYFQNEAQLDKSGLPSDRFFAERPEGSVSTLKIQRTQQEDSAVYLCASSLGRRQGGWNEQYFGPGTRLTVT.

The rearrangement joins TRBV9 to TRBJ1-2; D remains unclear. The ends were cut back, 0 bases at V and 8 bases at J, with 11 bases in the middle. This CDR3 has 13 amino acids. Germline V gene sequence: CDR1 SGDLS, CDR2 YYNGEE. The CDR3 DNA sequence: TGTGCCAGCAGCGTAGAAGACCTCGGGGGCTACACCTTC. Translation gives CASSVEDLGGYTF.

The chain has TRBV27 and TRBJ1-2; 7 positions agree with TRBD1. The CDR3 is 14 residues long. V was clipped by 7 bases and J by 2 bases; unmatched bases: 7. CDR1 and CDR2 (germline): MNHEY, SMNVEV (reference sequence). CDR3: CASTRQGSNYGYTF. The CDR3 DNA reads as TGTGCCAGCACCCGACAGGGATCCAACTATGGCTACACCTTC.

The chain carries TRBV5-1 and TRBJ2-1; D possibly corresponds to TRBD2 (8 bases). Germline-derived CDR1 and CDR2 are SGHRS and YFSETQ. The CDR3 extends over 16 amino acids. The germline V and J ends were trimmed by 0 bases and 7 bases, with 17 bases remaining between them. CDR3 sequence (DNA): TGCGCCAGCAGCTTGGGACCCAGCGGGGGACAGAATGAGCAGTTCTTC. This sequence encodes CASSLGPSGGQNEQFF.

The rearrangement links TRBV18 to TRBJ2-2; a weak D match, TRBD2 (6 bases). Trimming left V 2 bases short and J 5 bases short, with 9 bases between. From germline, CDR1 is KGHSH and CDR2 LQKENI. There are 14 residues in the CDR3. The CDR3 reads CASSPGAGTGELFF. CDR3 DNA sequence: TGTGCCAGCTCACCAGGGGCGGGGACCGGGGAGCTGTTTTTT.

The rearrangement joins TRBV18 to TRBJ2-2; TRBD2 is a possible D gene (6 bases). Trimming left V 0 bases short and J 0 bases short, with 11 bases between. The germline V gene has CDR1 KGHSH and CDR2 LQKENI. The length of the CDR3 is 17 residues. CDR3 in amino acids: CASSPPEGSSNTGELFF. The CDR3 DNA reads as TGTGCCAGCTCACCACCGGAGGGCAGTTCGAACACCGGGGAGCTGTTTTTT.

V gene TRBV5-1 combines with J gene TRBJ2-2, with D possibly being TRBD1 (5 bases). Trimming removed 0 bases from V and 0 bases from J, with 6 bases in between. This CDR3 comprises 15 residues. The V gene's germline CDR1 is SGHRS and CDR2 YFSETQ. For the CDR3, the DNA is TGCGCCAGCAGCTTGGGACAGTCGAACACCGGGGAGCTGTTTTTT. This gives the protein CASSLGQSNTGELFF.

The genes are TRBV19 and TRBJ2-7; 9 nucleotides match TRBD1. This CDR3 region has 16 residues. Germline CDR1 reads LNHDA; CDR2 reads SQIVND (reference sequence). The V segment lost 2 bases and the J segment 0 bases; nucleotides outside the gene matches: 5. The DNA of the CDR3 is TGTGCCAGTAGTATACCCGGGACAGGGAGCTCCTACGAGCAGTACTTC. Protein sequence: CASSIPGTGSSYEQYF.

This clone was recorded only once. The chain joins TRBV7-2 to TRBJ2-4; D remains unclear. This CDR3 contains 18 residues. Germline V CDR1 and CDR2: SGHTA, FQGNSA. V lost 0 bases to trimming and J lost 1 base, with 16 bases between them. The CDR3 is CASSLAIDVKRAKNIQYF. Written as DNA, the CDR3 is TGTGCCAGCAGCTTAGCGATCGACGTAAAGCGCGCCAAAAACATTCAGTACTTC.

Regarding this clone: The same CDR3 arises from other DNA sequences in this sample as well. This rearrangement joins TRBV5-1 to TRBJ2-1, with 8 bases lining up with TRBD2. V shed 0 bases and J 5 bases; nucleotides not matched to a gene: 7. The CDR3 extends over 16 amino acids. The germline V gene has CDR1 SGHRS and CDR2 YFSETQ. The DNA for the CDR3 is TGCGCCAGCAGCTTGGCCGGCGGCGGGGGGCACAATGAGCAGTTCTTC. Protein: CASSLAGGGGHNEQFF.

The chain joins TRBV10-3 to TRBJ2-4, with a possible D match to TRBD1 (5 bases). Germline values: CDR1 ENHRY, CDR2 SYGVKD. The V and J ends lost 0 bases and 4 bases respectively, with 19 bases between them. The CDR3 sequence is 18 residues long. CDR3 sequence reads: CAISESPGTGPAKNIQYF. In DNA, the CDR3 is TGTGCCATCAGTGAGTCTCCGGGTACAGGTCCGGCGAAAAACATTCAGTACTTC.

This clone was seen a single time. The chain uses TRBV10-1 and TRBJ1-1; the D gene is possibly TRBD1 (5 bases). The V gene's germline CDR1 is WNHNN and CDR2 SYGVQD (reference sequence). This CDR3 comprises 14 residues. Trimming stripped 3 bases from V and 7 bases from J, with 15 bases between. The CDR3: CASSENLRGGEAFF. DNA for the CDR3: TGCGCCAGCAGTGAAAACCTACGGGGGGGTGAAGCTTTCTTT.

This clone was detected a few times. This chain joins TRBV10-2 and TRBJ1-3, with TRBD1 matching over 9 bases. This CDR3 has 14 residues. Germline V CDR1 and CDR2: WSHSY, SAAADI. V trimming: 7 bases; J trimming: 3 bases; junction bases outside the gene matches: 4. CDR3: CASTWTGDGNTIYF. CDR3 DNA: TGCGCCAGCACATGGACAGGGGATGGAAACACCATATATTTT.